This TCR beta chain was captured by sequencing in a study of cytomegalovirus exposure and HLA in healthy donors. The CDR3 loop spans 14 amino acids. J gave up 7 bases and V 2 bases, and 4 bases lay outside the gene matches. Germline CDR1 is SGHRS and CDR2 is YFSETQ. The PCR contained 60 Vbeta and 13 Jbeta primers. Clones were sequenced by immunoSEQ multiplex PCR, and TCRdb holds only the in-frame ones, with some missing. Among about 120,000 clones, 60% to 80% were seen once, and the ten largest hold 2% to 2.5%. No record was made of this donor's CMV serostatus. The clonotype originates from a human donor in good health. Sequencing was carried out using PBMCs. V usage is TRBV5-1 and J usage is TRBJ2-3; 10 bases line up with TRBD1. DNA of the CDR3: TGCGCCAGCAGCTTCCGGGACAGGGGCAATACGCAGTATTTT. It encodes CASSFRDRGNTQYF.